Listed below are T cell receptor beta chains from one sample, sequenced in a study of blood T cell repertoires in COVID-19. The protocol was immunoSEQ multiplex PCR, while the TCRdb copy is restricted to in-frame clones and leaves out a portion. The data hold 200,000 to 250,000 clones, with 70% to 85% observed a single time. Sequenced: peripheral blood. Receptor source: a woman aged 40 to 50 who had recovered from COVID-19. Both conserved end residues are part of each CDR3. Each record gives: V gene, clone size, J gene, D gene, CDR3 DNA, CDR3 protein. The D gene is left open where the match is weak. Size is stated for part of the rows, as once, few or many counts, or as a class when the clone is expanded.

v_gene: TRBV6-5
abundance: NA
j_gene: TRBJ1-1
d_gene: NA
CDR3nt: TGTGCCAGCAGTTACGATTCAGGACACAGAAACACTGAAGCTTTCTTT
CDR3aa: CASSYDSGHRNTEAFF

v_gene: TRBV6-5
abundance: NA
j_gene: TRBJ2-1
d_gene: NA
CDR3nt: TGTGCCAGCAGTTCACTGAGCCAAGAGCAGTTCTTC
CDR3aa: CASSSLSQEQFF

v_gene: TRBV7-2
abundance: NA
j_gene: TRBJ1-5
d_gene: NA
CDR3nt: TGTGCCAGCAGCCCGAACTTATTACAGCCCCAGCATTTT
CDR3aa: CASSPNLLQPQHF

v_gene: TRBV5-1
abundance: NA
j_gene: TRBJ1-4
d_gene: NA
CDR3nt: TGCGCCAGCAGCCCGACAGGCAGTAATGAAAAACTGTTTTTT
CDR3aa: CASSPTGSNEKLFF

v_gene: TRBV10-3
abundance: NA
j_gene: TRBJ2-1
d_gene: NA
CDR3nt: TGTGCCATAACTGATTTCTCCTACAATGAGCAGTTCTTC
CDR3aa: CAITDFSYNEQFF

v_gene: TRBV12-5
abundance: NA
j_gene: TRBJ1-5
d_gene: TRBD1
CDR3nt: TGTGCTAGTGGGAGAACGGGACAGGGGGCTTCTAGCAATCAGCCCCAGCATTTT
CDR3aa: CASGRTGQGASSNQPQHF

v_gene: TRBV7-8
abundance: NA
j_gene: TRBJ2-7
d_gene: NA
CDR3nt: TGTGCCAGCAGCTTAGCGCGGGTACAGAGGGACGAGCAGTACTTC
CDR3aa: CASSLARVQRDEQYF

v_gene: TRBV24-1
abundance: NA
j_gene: TRBJ2-5
d_gene: NA
CDR3nt: TGTGCCACCAGTTTCGCGGGGGAGACCCAGTACTTC
CDR3aa: CATSFAGETQYF

v_gene: TRBV12-3/TRBV12-4
abundance: NA
j_gene: TRBJ1-2
d_gene: NA
CDR3nt: TGTGCCAGCAGTTTTAGACAAGTCTATGGCTACACCTTC
CDR3aa: CASSFRQVYGYTF

v_gene: TRBV25-1
abundance: NA
j_gene: TRBJ2-3
d_gene: TRBD1
CDR3nt: TGTGCCAGCACCATACAGGGGGCGGATACGCAGTATTTT
CDR3aa: CASTIQGADTQYF

v_gene: TRBV6-6
abundance: NA
j_gene: TRBJ1-2
d_gene: NA
CDR3nt: TGTGCCAGCAGCAAACAGGGCGATCGAGGCTATGGCTACACCTTC
CDR3aa: CASSKQGDRGYGYTF

v_gene: TRBV11-1
abundance: once
j_gene: TRBJ2-3
d_gene: TRBD2
CDR3nt: TGTGCCAGCAGCCTCGGGACTAGCGGGGGGCTACTTTTT
CDR3aa: CASSLGTSGGLLF

v_gene: TRBV9
abundance: NA
j_gene: TRBJ1-1
d_gene: NA
CDR3nt: TGTGCCAGCAGCGTAGGGGAGGGCTTTCGGGGCACTGAAGCTTTCTTT
CDR3aa: CASSVGEGFRGTEAFF

v_gene: TRBV6-5
abundance: NA
j_gene: TRBJ1-4
d_gene: NA
CDR3nt: TGTGCCAGCAGTTACGACCGGGGGGGAGGACTGTTTTTT
CDR3aa: CASSYDRGGGLFF

v_gene: TRBV30
abundance: NA
j_gene: TRBJ1-1
d_gene: NA
CDR3nt: TGTGCCTGGAGTGTTGTCTCAGGGAGGACTGAAGCTTTCTTT
CDR3aa: CAWSVVSGRTEAFF

v_gene: TRBV7-2
abundance: NA
j_gene: TRBJ1-6
d_gene: TRBD1
CDR3nt: TGTGCCAGCAGCTACAGGGGGAGCAATTCACCCCTCCACTTT
CDR3aa: CASSYRGSNSPLHF

v_gene: TRBV24-1
abundance: NA
j_gene: TRBJ2-3
d_gene: TRBD2
CDR3nt: TGTGCCACCAGTGACGGACTAGAGGAGTATTTT
CDR3aa: CATSDGLEEYF

v_gene: TRBV4-1
abundance: NA
j_gene: TRBJ1-6
d_gene: NA
CDR3nt: TGCGCCAGCAGCCACATACTATTACAGGGCCGGACTTTCAGTTCACCCCTCCACTTT
CDR3aa: CASSHILLQGRTFSSPLHF

v_gene: TRBV4-3
abundance: NA
j_gene: TRBJ1-3
d_gene: TRBD1
CDR3nt: TGCGCCAGCAGCCAGGCGGTACAGGGGGTAACAATGTGGGGAAACACCATATATTTT
CDR3aa: CASSQAVQGVTMWGNTIYF

v_gene: TRBV6-2/TRBV6-3
abundance: NA
j_gene: TRBJ1-2
d_gene: NA
CDR3nt: TGTGCCAGCAGTTACGGGCAGGGGAATGGCTACACCTTC
CDR3aa: CASSYGQGNGYTF

v_gene: TRBV9
abundance: NA
j_gene: TRBJ2-1
d_gene: TRBD1
CDR3nt: TGTGCCAGCAGCGGAACCGGGACAGGGTACAATGAGCAGTTCTTC
CDR3aa: CASSGTGTGYNEQFF

v_gene: TRBV19
abundance: NA
j_gene: TRBJ1-2
d_gene: TRBD1
CDR3nt: TGTGCCAGTGGGGACAGGGGATTTGATGGCTACACCTTC
CDR3aa: CASGDRGFDGYTF

v_gene: TRBV11-3
abundance: NA
j_gene: TRBJ2-7
d_gene: NA
CDR3nt: TGTGCCAGCAGCTTAGGACCACTATACTACGAGCAGTACTTC
CDR3aa: CASSLGPLYYEQYF

v_gene: TRBV29-1
abundance: NA
j_gene: TRBJ2-6
d_gene: NA
CDR3nt: TGCAGCGTTGGTATGTCCTCTGGGGCCAACGTCCTGACTTTC
CDR3aa: CSVGMSSGANVLTF

v_gene: TRBV5-1
abundance: NA
j_gene: TRBJ1-1
d_gene: NA
CDR3nt: TGCGCCAGCAGCCCCGGGACACCGAACACTGAAGCTTTCTTT
CDR3aa: CASSPGTPNTEAFF

v_gene: TRBV6-1
abundance: NA
j_gene: TRBJ1-3
d_gene: NA
CDR3nt: TGTGCCAGCAGACCTCAGGGTGGTGGAAACACCATATATTTT
CDR3aa: CASRPQGGGNTIYF

v_gene: TRBV15
abundance: NA
j_gene: TRBJ1-5
d_gene: NA
CDR3nt: TGTGCCACCAGCAGAGATAGTAGGGGGCCCCAGCATTTT
CDR3aa: CATSRDSRGPQHF

v_gene: TRBV7-2
abundance: NA
j_gene: TRBJ2-3
d_gene: NA
CDR3nt: TGTGCCAGCAGCCTTGGGACTACAGATACGCAGTATTTT
CDR3aa: CASSLGTTDTQYF

v_gene: TRBV28
abundance: NA
j_gene: TRBJ1-1
d_gene: NA
CDR3nt: TGTGCCAGCAGGCCCGGGTCCACCCTCAGCACTGAAGCTTTCTTT
CDR3aa: CASRPGSTLSTEAFF

v_gene: TRBV29-1
abundance: NA
j_gene: TRBJ1-2
d_gene: TRBD1
CDR3nt: TGCAGCGCGCTGGGACAGACAAATTATGGCTACACCTTC
CDR3aa: CSALGQTNYGYTF

v_gene: TRBV10-3
abundance: NA
j_gene: TRBJ1-1
d_gene: TRBD1
CDR3nt: TGTGCCATCAGTGAAGAGGGGGCCGGGGACACTGAAGCTTTCTTT
CDR3aa: CAISEEGAGDTEAFF

v_gene: TRBV5-6
abundance: few
j_gene: TRBJ2-1
d_gene: NA
CDR3nt: TGTGCCAGCAGCTTCGGGTCCGAAGGGGGGGATGAGCAGTTCTTC
CDR3aa: CASSFGSEGGDEQFF

v_gene: TRBV9
abundance: NA
j_gene: TRBJ2-3
d_gene: NA
CDR3nt: TGTGCCAGCAGCTTAAATATAGGGGCCACGCAGGATACGCAGTATTTT
CDR3aa: CASSLNIGATQDTQYF

v_gene: TRBV15
abundance: NA
j_gene: TRBJ1-5
d_gene: TRBD1
CDR3nt: TGTGCCACCCGAGATGAACAGGGGGTCGGCAATCAGCCCCAGCATTTT
CDR3aa: CATRDEQGVGNQPQHF

v_gene: TRBV3-1/TRBV3-2
abundance: NA
j_gene: TRBJ1-2
d_gene: NA
CDR3nt: TGTGCCAGCAGCCAAGCAGGGAACTATGGCTACACCTTC
CDR3aa: CASSQAGNYGYTF

v_gene: TRBV28
abundance: NA
j_gene: TRBJ1-5
d_gene: NA
CDR3nt: TGTGCCAGCAGACTTGACCGGGAGCCCCAGCATTTT
CDR3aa: CASRLDREPQHF

v_gene: TRBV6-1
abundance: NA
j_gene: TRBJ2-6
d_gene: NA
CDR3nt: TGTGCCAGCAGTGAACCTCCCCAGGGTTTTGGAAGCTCTGGGGCCAACGTCCTGACTTTC
CDR3aa: CASSEPPQGFGSSGANVLTF

v_gene: TRBV7-2
abundance: NA
j_gene: TRBJ2-7
d_gene: NA
CDR3nt: TGTGCCAGCAGCTTGGGGGGGACAGGACCTTACGAGCAGTACTTC
CDR3aa: CASSLGGTGPYEQYF

v_gene: TRBV6-5
abundance: once
j_gene: TRBJ1-3
d_gene: NA
CDR3nt: TGTGCCAGCAGTTTAGGGGGATCTGGAAACACCATATATTTT
CDR3aa: CASSLGGSGNTIYF

v_gene: TRBV11-2
abundance: NA
j_gene: TRBJ2-3
d_gene: NA
CDR3nt: TGTGCCAGCAGCTTAGGGGCGCGACCCAGCACAGATACGCAGTATTTT
CDR3aa: CASSLGARPSTDTQYF

v_gene: TRBV3-1/TRBV3-2
abundance: NA
j_gene: TRBJ2-1
d_gene: TRBD2
CDR3nt: TGTGCCAGCAGCCGGGGACTAGCGGAGAACAATGAGCAGTTCTTC
CDR3aa: CASSRGLAENNEQFF

v_gene: TRBV5-4
abundance: few
j_gene: TRBJ2-3
d_gene: NA
CDR3nt: TGTGCCAGCAGCTTACAGAGCACAGATACGCAGTATTTT
CDR3aa: CASSLQSTDTQYF

v_gene: TRBV2
abundance: NA
j_gene: TRBJ1-2
d_gene: NA
CDR3nt: TGTGCCAGCAGTGTCGAGCAGGGCTCGGAAGGCTACACCTTC
CDR3aa: CASSVEQGSEGYTF

v_gene: TRBV30
abundance: NA
j_gene: TRBJ1-1
d_gene: NA
CDR3nt: TGTGCCTGGAGGGGGGGGTGGACTGAAGCTTTCTTT
CDR3aa: CAWRGGWTEAFF

v_gene: TRBV2
abundance: few
j_gene: TRBJ1-5
d_gene: NA
CDR3nt: TGTGCCAGCCGATTCTATAGCAATCAGCCCCAGCATTTT
CDR3aa: CASRFYSNQPQHF

v_gene: TRBV2
abundance: NA
j_gene: TRBJ2-3
d_gene: TRBD2
CDR3nt: TGTGCCAGCAGTGAAGCCGTGGGGACTAGCGGGGGAGATACGCAGTATTTT
CDR3aa: CASSEAVGTSGGDTQYF

v_gene: TRBV5-1
abundance: NA
j_gene: TRBJ2-4
d_gene: NA
CDR3nt: TGCGCCAGCAGCGGGTTGGGGGCAGGCGCAGACATTCAGTACTTC
CDR3aa: CASSGLGAGADIQYF

v_gene: TRBV2
abundance: once
j_gene: TRBJ2-7
d_gene: NA
CDR3nt: TGTGCCAGCAGTGTTCCGGCCCCAGGACAGCTAGCCTACGAGCAGTACTTC
CDR3aa: CASSVPAPGQLAYEQYF

v_gene: TRBV30
abundance: NA
j_gene: TRBJ1-2
d_gene: TRBD1
CDR3nt: TGTGCCTGGAACAGGGGGGAGGTCTATGGCTACACCTTC
CDR3aa: CAWNRGEVYGYTF

v_gene: TRBV9
abundance: NA
j_gene: TRBJ1-1
d_gene: NA
CDR3nt: TGTGCCAGCAGCGTAGGAGTAGGTGAGGCCACTGAAGCTTTCTTT
CDR3aa: CASSVGVGEATEAFF

v_gene: TRBV28
abundance: NA
j_gene: TRBJ2-7
d_gene: NA
CDR3nt: TGTGCCACCTGTGTGGGGGCGAGGGAGCAGTACTTC
CDR3aa: CATCVGAREQYF

v_gene: TRBV2
abundance: once
j_gene: TRBJ2-5
d_gene: TRBD1
CDR3nt: TGTGCCAGCAGTGCCCCGGGACAGGGAGGGGAGACCCAGTACTTC
CDR3aa: CASSAPGQGGETQYF

v_gene: TRBV4-3
abundance: NA
j_gene: TRBJ1-3
d_gene: NA
CDR3nt: TGCGCCAGCAGCCAGGACCCGGGGGCTGGAAACACCATATATTTT
CDR3aa: CASSQDPGAGNTIYF

v_gene: TRBV30
abundance: NA
j_gene: TRBJ2-3
d_gene: NA
CDR3nt: TGTGCCTGGAGTGTAGAGCGCACAGATACGCAGTATTTT
CDR3aa: CAWSVERTDTQYF

v_gene: TRBV3-1/TRBV3-2
abundance: NA
j_gene: TRBJ1-2
d_gene: NA
CDR3nt: TGTGCCAGCAGAGAAGGGCCCGAGGGTGGCTACACCTTC
CDR3aa: CASREGPEGGYTF